This TCR beta chain was observed in a study of shared clonotypes between healthy human individuals. Cells designated naive CD8 were CD45RO-negative and were positively selected for CCR7, with terminally differentiated effector memory CD45RA+ cells excluded. Comment on this clone: Its antigen remains unidentified.

This CDR3 spans 14 amino acids. Germline CDR1 MNHEY, CDR2 SVGAGI. J was trimmed by 2 bases and V by 6 bases; bases with no gene match: 4. Study results and caveats: Generally, naive subsets came out with larger estimated richness than memory subsets. Clonotypes shared by all four donors outscored non-shared clonotypes in generation probability.

The protocol was immunoSEQ multiplex PCR, while the TCRdb copy is restricted to in-frame clones and leaves out a portion. This repertoire shows 1.5 million to 2.5 million clones, approximately 95% found once; its top ten account for 1.2%. The V and J genes are TRBV6-5 and TRBJ1-5; 7 nucleotides agree with TRBD1. The clonotype originates from a man aged 18 to 29 in good health. Sequenced input: naive CD8+ T cells sorted from blood. CDR3 nucleotide sequence: TGTGCCAGCAGCCCAGACAGGGGCAATCAGCCCCAGCATTTT. Amino acid sequence: CASSPDRGNQPQHF.